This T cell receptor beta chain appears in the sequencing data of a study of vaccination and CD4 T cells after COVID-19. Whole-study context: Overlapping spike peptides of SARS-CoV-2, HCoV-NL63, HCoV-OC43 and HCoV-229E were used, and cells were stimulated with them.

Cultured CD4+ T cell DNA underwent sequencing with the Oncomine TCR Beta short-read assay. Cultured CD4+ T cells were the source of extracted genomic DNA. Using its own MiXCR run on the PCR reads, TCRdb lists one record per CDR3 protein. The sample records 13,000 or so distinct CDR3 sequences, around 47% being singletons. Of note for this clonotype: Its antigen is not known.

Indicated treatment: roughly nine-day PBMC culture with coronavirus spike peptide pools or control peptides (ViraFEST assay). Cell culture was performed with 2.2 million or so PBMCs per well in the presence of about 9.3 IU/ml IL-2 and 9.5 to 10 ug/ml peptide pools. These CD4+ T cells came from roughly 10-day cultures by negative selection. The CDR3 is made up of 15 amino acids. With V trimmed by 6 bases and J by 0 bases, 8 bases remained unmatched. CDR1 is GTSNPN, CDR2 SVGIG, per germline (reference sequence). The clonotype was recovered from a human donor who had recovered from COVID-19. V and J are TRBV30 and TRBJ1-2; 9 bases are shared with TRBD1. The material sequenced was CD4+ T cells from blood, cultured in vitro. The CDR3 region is CACYRGRTSNYGYTF. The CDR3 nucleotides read TGTGCCTGTTACAGGGGGCGAACCTCTAACTATGGCTACACCTTC.